The 19 T cell receptor beta chains below were found in one sample sequenced in a study of cytomegalovirus exposure and HLA in healthy donors. Assay: immunoSEQ multiplex PCR; the TCRdb copy retains only in-frame clones and omits some. The data contain about 160,000 clones, roughly 89% of them seen just once; the ten biggest clones take up 4% to 5%. Material: PBMCs. All receptors come from a man aged 18 to 30 in good health and CMV-seropositive.

This clone was detected once. The V gene is TRBV15, the J gene TRBJ1-1; no clear D. Trimming shortened V by 1 base and J by 3 bases, and 6 bases separated the two germline ends. Per the germline V gene, CDR1 is LNHNV and CDR2 is YYDKDF (reference sequence). The CDR3 has 13 amino acids. The CDR3 DNA reads as TGTGCCACCAGCAGAGGCCAGTACACTGAAGCTTTCTTT. Translating it yields CATSRGQYTEAFF.

V usage is TRBV5-5 and J usage is TRBJ2-5; 9 nucleotides match TRBD2. Germline lookup yields CDR1 SGHKS and CDR2 YYEKEE (reference sequence). The ends lost 3 bases at V and 4 bases at J; junction bases unmatched: 1. This CDR3 comprises 13 residues. This CDR3 reads CASSWREGETQYF. The CDR3 DNA follows: TGTGCCAGCAGCTGGCGGGAGGGAGAGACCCAGTACTTC. Looking up the rest from reference TRBV5-5 and TRBJ2-5 gives the full variable domain: DAGVTQSPTHLIKTRGQQVTLRCSPISGHKSVSWYQQVLGQGPQFIFQYYEKEERGRGNFPDRFSARQFPNYSSELNVNALLLGDSALYLCASSWREGETQYFGPGTRLLVL.

The genes are TRBV7-6 and TRBJ1-1; possibly TRBD1 for D (5 bases). CDR3 length equals 13 residues. Germline CDR1 and CDR2: SGHVS and FNYEAQ. Deletions cut 1 base from V and 7 bases from J, with 10 bases between. CDR3: CASSLVQGHEAFF. CDR3 nucleotides: TGTGCCAGCAGCTTAGTGCAGGGTCATGAAGCTTTCTTT.

The rearrangement uses TRBV11-2 and TRBJ1-1; D possibly corresponds to TRBD1 (6 bases). CDR1 is SGHAT and CDR2 is FQNNGV in the germline V gene. V lost 4 bases and J lost 0, with 9 bases in between. The CDR3 runs 14 residues. The CDR3 is CASSSQGLNTEAFF. CDR3 bases: TGTGCCAGCAGCTCACAGGGTCTGAACACTGAAGCTTTCTTT.

The rearrangement uses TRBV5-4 and TRBJ1-4; the D gene is possibly TRBD1 (5 bases). CDR3 length: 15 residues. The V end lost 5 bases, the J end lost 8 bases, and 19 bases lay between the germline ends. Germline CDR1 is SGHNT and CDR2 is YYREEE (reference sequence). The CDR3 loop reads CASRVLTGRGEKLFF. Written as DNA, the CDR3 is TGTGCCAGCAGAGTTCTGACGGGGCGGGGGGAAAAACTGTTTTTT. Together with reference TRBV5-4 and TRBJ1-4, the CDR3 gives the full variable domain: ETGVTQSPTHLIKTRGQQVTLRCSSQSGHNTVSWYQQALGQGPQFIFQYYREEENGRGNFPPRFSGLQFPNYSSELNVNALELDDSALYLCASRVLTGRGEKLFFGSGTQLSVL.

V usage is TRBV5-1 and J usage is TRBJ2-1; 9 positions agree with TRBD1. With 4 bases clipped from V and 8 bases from J, the junction kept 10 bases outside the gene matches. Germline lookup yields CDR1 SGHRS and CDR2 YFSETQ. The CDR3 sequence is 15 residues long. The CDR3 loop reads CASSPTGTGFHEQFF. DNA of the CDR3: TGCGCCAGCAGCCCCACCGGGACAGGGTTCCATGAGCAGTTCTTC.

Remarks on this clone: Sequence at one end of the junction differs from germline and may be a read error. This chain links TRBV5-1 with TRBJ2-5, with 11 bases identical to TRBD1. This CDR3 has 15 residues. CDR1 is SGHRS, CDR2 YFSETQ, per germline. CDR3 loop: CASTLSGTGGETQYF. The CDR3 coding sequence is TGCGCCAGCACCTTGTCGGGGACAGGGGGAGAGACCCAGTACTTC.

The chain's CDR3 is CSVRRDGNTEAFF. Written as DNA, the CDR3 is TGCAGCGTTAGGAGGGACGGGAACACTGAAGCTTTCTTT. The chain combines TRBV29-1 with TRBJ1-1; perhaps TRBD1 as D (5 bases). The V gene's germline CDR1 is SQVTM and CDR2 ANQGSEA. Trimming stripped 5 bases from V and 1 base from J, with 11 bases between. The CDR3 runs 13 residues.

The V call is TRBV7-6, the J call TRBJ2-3; D is undetermined. Trimming cost V 1 base and J 0 bases, with 8 bases left between them. CDR1 is SGHVS, CDR2 FNYEAQ, per germline. The CDR3 length is 15 residues. CDR3 region: CASSLGQTSTDTQYF. CDR3 in DNA: TGTGCCAGCAGCTTAGGGCAGACTAGCACAGATACGCAGTATTTT.

This chain uses TRBV4-2 with TRBJ2-1; D is possibly TRBD1 (5 bases). V was clipped by 0 bases and J by 7 bases, with 7 bases between them. The germline CDR1 and CDR2 sequences are LGHNA and YNFKEQ. The CDR3 consists of 13 residues. The CDR3 region is CASSQEKGNEQFF. Written as DNA, the CDR3 is TGTGCCAGCAGCCAAGAAAAGGGGAATGAGCAGTTCTTC.

This chain joins TRBV28 and TRBJ2-1; D remains unclear. V lost 2 bases, J lost 8 bases, and 13 bases lay in between. CDR3 length: 14 residues. Germline values: CDR1 MDHEN, CDR2 SYDVKM. The CDR3 region has the DNA TGTGCCAGCAGTTTACCCTATAGCAGCGATGAGCAGTTCTTC. The encoded protein is CASSLPYSSDEQFF.

The chain carries TRBV27 and TRBJ2-2, with TRBD1 matching over 9 bases. The CDR3 contains 15 residues. The V gene end was trimmed by 4 bases and the J gene end by 6 bases; junction bases not matched to a gene: 6. The germline V gene has CDR1 MNHEY and CDR2 SMNVEV (reference sequence). CDR3 in amino acids: CASSSLQGAAGELFF. Written as DNA, the CDR3 is TGTGCCAGCAGTTCGTTACAGGGGGCGGCCGGGGAGCTGTTTTTT.

The chain combines TRBV7-9 with TRBJ2-6; 8 bases match TRBD1. The germline CDR1 and CDR2 sequences are SEHNR and FQNEAQ (reference sequence). V trimming: 2 bases; J trimming: 2 bases; junction bases outside the gene matches: 8. The CDR3 loop spans 18 amino acids. The CDR3 reads CASSLSQGDPPGANVLTF. CDR3 sequence (DNA): TGTGCCAGCAGCTTATCACAGGGGGACCCTCCTGGGGCCAACGTCCTGACTTTC.

The genes are TRBV19 and TRBJ2-6; D not resolved. CDR1 LNHDA and CDR2 SQIVND come from the germline V gene (reference sequence). The CDR3 totals 16 residues. Trimming took 10 bases from V and 2 from J, leaving 18 bases between them. CDR3 amino acids: CATRSHTYAGANVLTF. The DNA of the CDR3 is TGTGCCACTCGGAGTCACACTTACGCTGGGGCCAACGTCCTGACTTTC.

The rearrangement uses TRBV19 and TRBJ1-5; 7 nucleotides match TRBD1. The J segment lost 3 bases and the V segment lost 6 bases, leaving 5 bases of the junction unmatched. CDR1 and CDR2 (germline): LNHDA, SQIVND (reference sequence). The CDR3 consists of 14 residues. The CDR3 DNA reads TGTGCCAGTAGAGACAGGGTATACAATCAGCCCCAGCATTTT. Protein product: CASRDRVYNQPQHF.

This rearrangement joins TRBV10-3 to TRBJ2-1, with 7 positions matching TRBD1. V dropped 0 bases and J dropped 7; count of bases not matched to a gene: 9. In germline, CDR1 is ENHRY, CDR2 SYGVKD. The CDR3 runs to 16 residues. DNA for the CDR3: TGTGCCATCAGTGAGTCGGGCCAGGGGGTTCGGAATGAGCAGTTCTTC. Protein: CAISESGQGVRNEQFF.

DNA for the CDR3: TGTGCCAGCAGTAGTGGCGGGGTCCCCTACAATGAGCAGTTCTTC. Translating gives CASSSGGVPYNEQFF. The chain has TRBV6-1 and TRBJ2-1, with D possibly being TRBD2 (6 bases). Per germline, CDR1 MNHNS and CDR2 SASEGT. V was clipped by 5 bases and J by 2 bases, with 13 bases between them. The length of the CDR3 is 15 residues.

The chain is built from TRBV5-4 and TRBJ2-2, with TRBD2 matching over 14 bases. V was pared by 3 bases and J by 3 bases, with 7 bases of the junction left unmatched. The germline gives CDR1 SGHNT, CDR2 YYREEE (reference sequence). The CDR3 consists of 18 residues. CDR3 sequence reads: CASSSGLAGELDTGELFF. The DNA for the CDR3 is TGTGCCAGCAGCTCGGGACTAGCGGGAGAGCTGGACACCGGGGAGCTGTTTTTT.

The chain employs TRBV5-1 and TRBJ2-5; D is undetermined. V was clipped by 0 bases and J by 4 bases, with 13 bases between them. The CDR3 sequence is 15 residues long. Germline CDR1 is SGHRS and CDR2 is YFSETQ. CDR3 protein: CASSLGLTIGETQYF. In DNA form, the CDR3 reads TGCGCCAGCAGCTTGGGACTCACGATCGGAGAGACCCAGTACTTC.